The 18 T cell receptor beta chains given below trace back to one sample, sequenced in a study of shared clonotypes between healthy human individuals. The data were produced by immunoSEQ multiplex PCR, yet TCRdb's version contains in-frame clones alone and is incomplete. Of hundreds of thousands of clones listed, more than 75% are singletons. The sample comprised PBMCs. These receptor sequences come from a woman between 40 and 55 years old in good health. Some clones in this sample may be carry-over from other donors' samples.

V usage is TRBV10-2 and J usage is TRBJ2-7; D is uncertain. Germline assignment: CDR1 WSHSY and CDR2 SAAADI. The length of the CDR3 is 15 residues. Trimming stripped 6 bases from V and 1 base from J, with 16 bases between. The CDR3 loop is CASRVAGSKSYEQYF. For the CDR3, the DNA is TGCGCCAGCAGGGTAGCCGGGTCTAAATCCTACGAGCAGTACTTC.

The J gene is TRBJ1-5, the V gene TRBV2; no clear D gene. CDR1 and CDR2 (germline): SNHLY, FYNNEI. This CDR3 comprises 15 residues. V lost 3 bases and J lost 2, with 11 bases in between. CDR3 DNA: TGTGCCAGCAGTGATTTTAACATGGGCAATCAGCCCCAGCATTTT. Translating it yields CASSDFNMGNQPQHF.

The J gene is TRBJ1-2, the V gene TRBV28; tentative D call: TRBD1 (5 bases). Per germline, CDR1 MDHEN and CDR2 SYDVKM. The CDR3 is 14 residues long. V was trimmed by 2 bases and J by 6 bases, leaving 13 bases between them. The CDR3 region is CASSLSPGADGYTF. The CDR3 nucleotides are TGTGCCAGCAGTTTAAGCCCTGGGGCCGATGGCTACACCTTC.

As concerns this clone: Germline and junction disagree at one end, which may indicate a read error. The CDR3 bases are TGTGCCAGCAGCGTTTCCGGGGAGCTGGGTTTT. Translation gives CASSVSGELGF. This chain uses TRBV9 with TRBJ2-2; possible D gene TRBD2, 5 bases. Germline-derived CDR1 and CDR2 are SGDLS and YYNGEE. The CDR3 covers 11 residues.

The J gene is TRBJ2-7, the V gene TRBV6-1; D possibly matches TRBD1 or TRBD2 (5 bases each). From germline, CDR1 is MNHNS and CDR2 SASEGT. The CDR3 consists of 17 residues. Trimming cost V 3 bases and J 3 bases, with 21 bases left between them. This chain's CDR3 is CASSDYGGSPKSYEQYF. The CDR3 nucleotides are TGTGCCAGCAGTGATTATGGGGGAAGTCCGAAAAGCTACGAGCAGTACTTC.

The chain combines TRBV14 with TRBJ2-7; 7 bases map to TRBD1. The CDR3 sequence is 15 residues long. Germline V gene data show CDR1 as SGHDN and CDR2 as FVKESK. V was clipped by 3 bases and J by 6 bases; unmatched bases: 11. CDR3 DNA sequence: TGTGCCAGCAGCCATCCAGGGGGTTCTAAGGGCGAGCAGTACTTC. Its translation is CASSHPGGSKGEQYF. The variable domain in full, with the rest retrieved from reference TRBV14 and TRBJ2-7, is EAGVTQFPSHSVIEKGQTVTLRCDPISGHDNLYWYRRVMGKEIKFLLHFVKESKQDESGMPNNRFLAERTGGTYSTLKVQPAELEDSGVYFCASSHPGGSKGEQYFGPGTRLTVT.

This rearrangement joins TRBV28 to TRBJ2-7, with TRBD2 matching 14 bases. CDR3 length: 16 residues. The germline V gene encodes CDR1 MDHEN and CDR2 SYDVKM. The V segment lost 3 bases and the J segment 7 bases; nucleotides outside the gene matches: 8. The CDR3 bases are TGTGCCAGCAGTTTTAGGGGACTAGCGGGAGATTCGGAGCAGTACTTC. This encodes CASSFRGLAGDSEQYF.

CDR3 amino acids: CASKQGGNQPQHF. The CDR3 coding sequence is TGTGCCAGCAAACAGGGTGGCAATCAGCCCCAGCATTTT. V gene TRBV28 combines with J gene TRBJ1-5; D might be TRBD1 (6 bases). The CDR3 is made up of 13 amino acids. Germline V gene lookup returns CDR1 MDHEN and CDR2 SYDVKM. Trimming shortened V by 7 bases and J by 2 bases, and 9 bases separated the two germline ends.

This clone was picked up many times. The V gene is TRBV6-1, the J gene TRBJ2-7; 8 nucleotides match TRBD1. Germline trimming cut 6 bases from V and 5 bases from J; bases unmatched to any gene: 9. This CDR3 spans 14 amino acids. CDR1 is MNHNS, CDR2 SASEGT, per germline. Written as DNA, the CDR3 is TGTGCCAGCAGAGGACAGGGAGAAATCCACGAGCAGTACTTC. Protein: CASRGQGEIHEQYF.

For the CDR3, the DNA is TGTGCCAGCAGCTTAGTGTCCGGTTCTGGGGAGACCCAGTACTTC. Translating it yields CASSLVSGSGETQYF. This chain joins TRBV7-9 and TRBJ2-5; D gene unclear. This CDR3 has 15 amino acids. Trimming took off 1 base at V and 5 bases at J, with 14 bases between the two ends. Germline V gene sequence: CDR1 SEHNR, CDR2 FQNEAQ (reference sequence). Full variable domain (missing parts from reference TRBV7-9 and TRBJ2-5): DTGVSQNPRHKITKRGQNVTFRCDPISEHNRLYWYRQTLGQGPEFLTYFQNEAQLEKSRLLSDRFSAERPKGSFSTLEIQRTEQGDSAMYLCASSLVSGSGETQYFGPGTRLLVL.

This clone has more than one count but fewer than ten. This chain joins TRBV10-3 and TRBJ1-5, with 10 bases matching TRBD1. Trimming took 8 bases from V and 7 from J; bases not matched to a gene: 8. Per the germline V gene, CDR1 is ENHRY and CDR2 is SYGVKD. This CDR3 is built from 14 residues. The CDR3 reads CAIPGTGDDQPQHF. The CDR3 DNA is TGTGCCATCCCCGGGACAGGGGATGACCAGCCCCAGCATTTT.

The genes are TRBV5-1 and TRBJ1-4, with 8 bases lining up with TRBD1. Losses at the gene ends were 2 bases for V and 6 bases for J; bases not matched to a gene: 3. The CDR3 loop spans 14 amino acids. Germline V gives CDR1 SGHRS, CDR2 YFSETQ. The DNA of the CDR3 is TGCGCCAGCAGCTTCGGACAGGGAGATGAAAAACTGTTTTTT. It is translated as CASSFGQGDEKLFF.

The rearrangement uses TRBV9 and TRBJ2-7, with TRBD1 as a possible D gene (5 bases). This CDR3 has 15 amino acids. Germline V gene sequence: CDR1 SGDLS, CDR2 YYNGEE. Trimming took off 4 bases at V and 3 bases at J, with 17 bases between the two ends. This chain's CDR3 is CASSPGQGGSYEQYF. The CDR3 DNA is TGTGCCAGCAGCCCCGGCCAGGGTGGTAGCTACGAGCAGTACTTC.

V gene TRBV19 combines with J gene TRBJ1-5; D is unresolved. This CDR3 is built from 13 residues. The V and J ends lost 5 bases and 5 bases respectively, with 10 bases between them. Germline V CDR1 and CDR2: LNHDA, SQIVND (reference sequence). For the CDR3, the DNA is TGTGCCAGTAGTGGCGAAACCCATCAGCCCCAGCATTTT. Translating gives CASSGETHQPQHF.

This clone came up a few times. The gene calls are TRBV9 and TRBJ2-3; D might be TRBD2 (6 bases). This CDR3 contains 16 residues. Germline CDR1 is SGDLS and CDR2 is YYNGEE. Trimming removed 3 bases from V and 4 bases from J, with 18 bases in between. CDR3 sequence (DNA): TGTGCCAGCAGCGCATCTAATGCGGGGCTGTCAGATACGCAGTATTTT. This codes for CASSASNAGLSDTQYF.

The chain uses TRBV5-1 and TRBJ2-1; TRBD2 aligns across 8 bases. The V gene end was trimmed by 5 bases and the J gene end by 0 bases; junction bases not matched to a gene: 1. The CDR3 is 14 residues long. Germline loops: CDR1 SGHRS, CDR2 YFSETQ. Written as DNA, the CDR3 is TGCGCCAGCAGGGGGACTAGCTCCTACAATGAGCAGTTCTTC. Protein: CASRGTSSYNEQFF.

This clone was observed once. The chain employs TRBV5-4 and TRBJ2-2; 7 bases line up with TRBD2. The V gene's germline CDR1 is SGHNT and CDR2 YYREEE (reference sequence). The CDR3 contains 19 residues. V shed 0 bases and J 0 bases; nucleotides not matched to a gene: 11. CDR3 sequence reads: CASSLVGHPSGSNTGELFF. In nucleotides, the CDR3 is TGTGCCAGCAGCTTGGTCGGTCACCCTAGCGGCTCGAACACCGGGGAGCTGTTTTTT.

This clone was seen a single time. Other DNA sequences in the same sample also yield this CDR3. In DNA, the CDR3 is TGTGCCAGCTCACCAGCCGTGAATCAGCCCCAGCATTTT. It codes for CASSPAVNQPQHF. This rearrangement joins TRBV18 to TRBJ1-5; no firm D call. CDR3 size: 13 residues. The V gene lost 2 bases and the J gene lost 4 bases, with 6 bases spanning the gap. The germline V gene encodes CDR1 KGHSH and CDR2 LQKENI.